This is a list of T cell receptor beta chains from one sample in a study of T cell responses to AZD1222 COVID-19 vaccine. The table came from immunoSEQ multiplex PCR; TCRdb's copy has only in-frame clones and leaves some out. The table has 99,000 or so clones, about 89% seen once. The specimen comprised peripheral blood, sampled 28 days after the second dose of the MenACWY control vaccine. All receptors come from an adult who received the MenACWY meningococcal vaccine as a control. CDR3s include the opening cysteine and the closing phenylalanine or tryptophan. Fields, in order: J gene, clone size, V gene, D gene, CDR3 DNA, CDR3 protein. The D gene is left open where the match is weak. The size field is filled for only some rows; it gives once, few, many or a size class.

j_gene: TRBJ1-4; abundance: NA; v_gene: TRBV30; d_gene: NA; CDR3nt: TGTGCCTGGAGTAGTCAGGACCGTGGGAGAACTAATGAAAAACTGTTTTTT; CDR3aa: CAWSSQDRGRTNEKLFF
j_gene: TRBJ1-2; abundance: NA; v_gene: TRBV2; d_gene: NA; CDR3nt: TGTGCCAGCAGTGAAAGAATGGCCGCAGCTAACTATGGCTACACCTTC; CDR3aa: CASSERMAAANYGYTF
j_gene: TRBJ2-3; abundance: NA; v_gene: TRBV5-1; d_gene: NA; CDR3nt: TGCGCCAGCAGCTCTTCCAGGGGGGGCACAGATACGCAGTATTTT; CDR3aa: CASSSSRGGTDTQYF
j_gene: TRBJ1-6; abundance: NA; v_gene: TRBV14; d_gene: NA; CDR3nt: TGTGCCAGCAGCCAATACACGGGGAATTCACCCCTCCACTTT; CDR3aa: CASSQYTGNSPLHF
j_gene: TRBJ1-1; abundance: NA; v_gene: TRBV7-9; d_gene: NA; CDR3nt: TGTGCCAGCAGCTTAGCCGATCTAGAAGCTTTCTTT; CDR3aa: CASSLADLEAFF
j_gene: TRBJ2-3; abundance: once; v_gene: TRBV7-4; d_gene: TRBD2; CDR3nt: TGTGCCAGCAGCCGTTCCCGGGGGGGCCGGCCCGGGAGAGATACGCAGTATTTT; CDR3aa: CASSRSRGGRPGRDTQYF
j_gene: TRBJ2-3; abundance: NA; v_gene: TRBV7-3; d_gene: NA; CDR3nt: TGTGCCAGCAGCTTACTAGGCGGTGACACAGATACGCAGTATTTT; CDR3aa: CASSLLGGDTDTQYF
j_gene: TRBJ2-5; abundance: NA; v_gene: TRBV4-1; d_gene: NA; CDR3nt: TGCGCCAGCAGGCCATCCTTTATCACCCGCCAAGAGACCCAGTACTTC; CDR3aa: CASRPSFITRQETQYF
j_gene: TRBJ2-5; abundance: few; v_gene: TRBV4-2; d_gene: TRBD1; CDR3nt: TGTGCCAGCAGCCTCCGGGACAGGGGAGAGACCCAGTACTTC; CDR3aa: CASSLRDRGETQYF
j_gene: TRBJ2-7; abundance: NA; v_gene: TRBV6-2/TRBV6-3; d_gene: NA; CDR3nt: TGTGCCAGCAGCTCTTACGGGCCAGAATTGGGCGAGCAGTACTTC; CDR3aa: CASSSYGPELGEQYF
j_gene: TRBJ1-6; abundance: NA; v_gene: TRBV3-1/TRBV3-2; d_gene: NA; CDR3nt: TGTGCCAGCAGCCAAGCCCGGACGGCCAGTAAGTCACCCCTCCACTTT; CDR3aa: CASSQARTASKSPLHF
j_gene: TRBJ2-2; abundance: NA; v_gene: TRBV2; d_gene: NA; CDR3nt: TGTGCCAGCACCCCACTAGTAGGAGCCGGGGAGCTGTTTTTT; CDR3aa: CASTPLVGAGELFF
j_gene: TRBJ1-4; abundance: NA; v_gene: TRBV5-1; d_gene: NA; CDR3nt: TGCGCCAGCAGCTTGGAGTGGGGGGATTGGGCTAATGAAAAACTGTTTTTT; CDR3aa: CASSLEWGDWANEKLFF
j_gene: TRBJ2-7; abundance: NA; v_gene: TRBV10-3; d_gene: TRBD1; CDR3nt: TGTGCCATCAGTCGACAGGGGGCTACGTACGAGCAGTACTTC; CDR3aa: CAISRQGATYEQYF
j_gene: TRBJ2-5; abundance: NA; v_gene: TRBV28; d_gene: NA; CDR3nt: TGTGCCAGCAGTTACAGGCAAGAGACCCAGTACTTC; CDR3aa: CASSYRQETQYF
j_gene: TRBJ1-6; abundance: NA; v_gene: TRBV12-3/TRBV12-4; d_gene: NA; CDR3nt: TGTGCCAGCAGTTCGGACGGTTATTCACCCCTCCACTTT; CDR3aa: CASSSDGYSPLHF
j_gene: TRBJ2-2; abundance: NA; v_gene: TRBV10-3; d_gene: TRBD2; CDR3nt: TGTGCCATCAGTGAGGGGTTAGCGGGGGATACCGGGGAGCTGTTTTTT; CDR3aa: CAISEGLAGDTGELFF
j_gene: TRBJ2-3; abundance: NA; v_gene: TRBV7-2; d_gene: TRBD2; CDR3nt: TGTGCCAGCAGCTTAGAAGCCCTAGCGGGGAGCACAGATACGCAGTATTTT; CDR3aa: CASSLEALAGSTDTQYF
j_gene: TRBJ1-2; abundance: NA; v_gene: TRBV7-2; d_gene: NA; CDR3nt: TGTGCCAGCAGCTTCCTACGGGAGGACTATGGCTACACCTTC; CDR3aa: CASSFLREDYGYTF
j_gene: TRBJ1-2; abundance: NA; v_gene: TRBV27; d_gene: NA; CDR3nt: TGTGCCAGCAGTCCCCAGCGCAGGGTTCGTTATGGCTACACCTTC; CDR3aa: CASSPQRRVRYGYTF
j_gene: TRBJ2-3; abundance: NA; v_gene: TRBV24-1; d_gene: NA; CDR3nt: TGTGCCACCAGTGATTTCGCTGACCCTAGCACAGATACGCAGTATTTT; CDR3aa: CATSDFADPSTDTQYF
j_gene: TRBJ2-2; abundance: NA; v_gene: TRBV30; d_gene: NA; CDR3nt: TGTGCCTATCGACAGGGAGGGTACACCGGGGAGCTGTTTTTT; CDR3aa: CAYRQGGYTGELFF
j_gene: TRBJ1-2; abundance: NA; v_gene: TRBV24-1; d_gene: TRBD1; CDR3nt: TGTGCCACCAGTGATCCCGGGACAGCCTATGGCTACACCTTC; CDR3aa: CATSDPGTAYGYTF
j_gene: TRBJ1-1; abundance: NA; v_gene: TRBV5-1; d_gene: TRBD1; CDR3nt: TGCGCCAGCAGCTCGCGGGACAGAGATTCGAACACTGAAGCTTTCTTT; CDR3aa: CASSSRDRDSNTEAFF
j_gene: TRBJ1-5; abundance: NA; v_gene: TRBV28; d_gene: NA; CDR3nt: TGTGCCAGCAGACCTATCGACACGCCGCCGGAGCCCCAGCATTTT; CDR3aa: CASRPIDTPPEPQHF
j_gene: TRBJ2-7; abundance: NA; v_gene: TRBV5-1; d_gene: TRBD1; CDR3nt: TGCGCCAGCAGCTTGGAAGGGGGCAGAAGCTCCTACGAGCAGTACTTC; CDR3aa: CASSLEGGRSSYEQYF
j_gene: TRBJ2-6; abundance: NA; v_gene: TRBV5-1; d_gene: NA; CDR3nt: TGCGCCAGCAGCTTGGGACCGTCTGGGGCCAACGTCCTGACTTTC; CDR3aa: CASSLGPSGANVLTF
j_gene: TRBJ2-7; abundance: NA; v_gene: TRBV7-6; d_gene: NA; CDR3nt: TGTGCCAGCAGCCAAGGCCAGGGACGGGGGACCTACGAGCAGTACTTC; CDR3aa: CASSQGQGRGTYEQYF
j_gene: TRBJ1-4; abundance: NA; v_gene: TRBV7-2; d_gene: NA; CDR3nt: TGTGCCAGCAGCTTAACGAGGGTAACTAATGAAAAACTGTTTTTT; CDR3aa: CASSLTRVTNEKLFF
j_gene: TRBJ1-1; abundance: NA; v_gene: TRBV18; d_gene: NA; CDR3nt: TGTGCCAGCTCACCGGGTTCTATGAACACTGAAGCTTTCTTT; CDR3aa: CASSPGSMNTEAFF
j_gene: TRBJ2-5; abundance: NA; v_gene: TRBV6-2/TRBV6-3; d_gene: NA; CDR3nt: TGTGCCAGCAGTCCCCGCGGGACAGCCTCCGAGACCCAGTACTTC; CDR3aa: CASSPRGTASETQYF
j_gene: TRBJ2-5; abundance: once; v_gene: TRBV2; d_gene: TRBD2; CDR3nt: TGTGCCAGCAGTGAAAACCCCAGCGGGGGTGGTGAGACCCAGTACTTC; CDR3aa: CASSENPSGGGETQYF
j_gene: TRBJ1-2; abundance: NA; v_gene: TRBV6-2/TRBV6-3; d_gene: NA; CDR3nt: TGTGCCAGCAGTTACTACGGGACCTTCTATGGCTACACCTTC; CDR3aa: CASSYYGTFYGYTF
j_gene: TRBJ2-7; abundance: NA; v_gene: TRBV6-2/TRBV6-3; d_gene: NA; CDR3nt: TGTGCCAGCAGTTCTAAACCTCGACTAGGTCAGCGCTACGAGCAGTACTTC; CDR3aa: CASSSKPRLGQRYEQYF
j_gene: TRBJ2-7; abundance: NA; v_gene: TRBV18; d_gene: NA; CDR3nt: TGTGCCAGCTCACCACAGCCGCAGGGGCGCGCCCGAGGAATCGGGGAGCAGTACTTC; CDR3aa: CASSPQPQGRARGIGEQYF
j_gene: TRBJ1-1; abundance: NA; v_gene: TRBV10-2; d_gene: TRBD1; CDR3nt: TGCGCCAGCAGTTTGACAGGGGAAACTGAAGCTTTCTTT; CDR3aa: CASSLTGETEAFF
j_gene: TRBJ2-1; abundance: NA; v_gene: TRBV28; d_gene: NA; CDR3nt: TGTGCCAGCAGCACCCCCGGGGGGCTTCTCCGGGAGCAGTTCTTC; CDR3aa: CASSTPGGLLREQFF
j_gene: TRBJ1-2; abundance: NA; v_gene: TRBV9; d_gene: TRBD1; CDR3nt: TGTGCCAGCAGCGTAACGGGACAGACAAACTATGGCTACACCTTC; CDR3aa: CASSVTGQTNYGYTF
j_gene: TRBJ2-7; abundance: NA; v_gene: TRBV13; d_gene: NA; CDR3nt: TGTGCCAGCAGCTCTGGGACGCCGACCTACGAGCAGTACTTC; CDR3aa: CASSSGTPTYEQYF
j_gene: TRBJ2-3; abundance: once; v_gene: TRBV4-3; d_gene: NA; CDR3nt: TGCGCCAGCAGCCAAGGAGGGGCCCAAACAGATACGCAGTATTTT; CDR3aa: CASSQGGAQTDTQYF
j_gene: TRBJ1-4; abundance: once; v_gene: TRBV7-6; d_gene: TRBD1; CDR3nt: TGTGCCAGCAGCTTATACGACAGGGAAAGGACTAATGAAAAACTGTTTTTT; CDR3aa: CASSLYDRERTNEKLFF
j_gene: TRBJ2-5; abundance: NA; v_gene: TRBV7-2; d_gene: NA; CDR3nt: TGTGCCAGCAGCAAACCGGGGGGCCGGGAGACCCAGTACTTC; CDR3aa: CASSKPGGRETQYF
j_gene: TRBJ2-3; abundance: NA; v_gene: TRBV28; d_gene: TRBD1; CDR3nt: TGTGCCAGCGGACCGACAGGGAATACGCAGTATTTT; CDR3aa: CASGPTGNTQYF
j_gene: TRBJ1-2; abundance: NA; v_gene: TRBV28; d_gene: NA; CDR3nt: TGTGCCAGCAGGCTGTATGGCTACACCTTC; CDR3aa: CASRLYGYTF